This T cell receptor (beta chain) was retrieved from a study of early T cells in non-severe SARS-CoV-2 infection. The CDR3 is 19 residues long. The junction had 17 bases not matched to a gene; V was cut back by 1 base and J by 3 bases. CDR1 SGHAT and CDR2 FQNNGV come from the germline V gene. This clonotype was seen more than once but under ten times. No antigen is known for it. Points from the study as a whole: VDJdb matching skewed toward anti-spike CD8 responses, missing private and CD4 specificities.

Molecules of cDNA were individually given unique molecular identifiers that were attached to them. TCRdb reprocessed the 5' RACE reads with MiXCR, giving one entry per CDR3 protein. Here the sample spans tens of thousands of distinct CDR3 sequences, roughly 5.3% being singletons. The chain couples TRBV11-2 to TRBJ2-7, with TRBD2 identical over 8 bases. Here the sequenced sample was whole blood, taken at baseline. This receptor was identified in an adult who was a healthcare worker with PCR-confirmed SARS-CoV-2 infection or an uninfected control (not recorded which). CDR3 in DNA: TGTGCCAGCAGCTTAGCGGGGTTTCGTGGACTAGCTAACTTCTACGAGCAGTACTTC. Amino acids: CASSLAGFRGLANFYEQYF.